This TCR beta chain was obtained from a study of beta chain features in type 1 diabetes. Study-wide background: The patient and healthy donor groups were comparable for age, gender and cell yields.

Findings and limits, study-wide: In the patient group, naive, central memory and Treg TCRB repertoires seemed more alike than in the healthy donor group.

Germline CDR1 and CDR2: MNHEY and SVGAGI. The CDR3 runs 14 residues. Losses at the gene ends were 5 bases for V and 6 bases for J; bases not matched to a gene: 9. Notes on this clone: Its antigen remains unidentified.

Expressed TCRB transcripts got sequenced, as all isolated RNA was reverse transcribed. Using immunoSEQ multiplex PCR, the repertoire was profiled, and TCRdb retains in-frame clones only, with some absent. Of a few hundred thousand clones listed, approximately 15% were seen once; the top ten hold approximately 0.02%. Sorting produced populations that all topped 98% purity. This chain joins TRBV6-5 and TRBJ2-7, with TRBD1 matching over 8 bases. Sequences were obtained from naive CD4+ T cells from blood. This receptor was taken from a young woman in good health. The CDR3 spells CASSHQDRVVEQYF. The CDR3 coding sequence is TGTGCCAGCAGTCACCAGGACAGGGTGGTCGAGCAGTACTTC.